This T cell receptor beta chain was found in a study of molecular identifiers for immune sequencing clone quantification. Overall study context: Naive CD8 RNA (roughly 18,000 or 92,000 cells) was divided into five aliquots, with four sequenced.

Generation of bulk TCR libraries relied on previously described methods and listed TCR primers. TCRdb redid the calling of the PCR reads with MiXCR, one entry per CDR3 protein. The sample has some 650,000 distinct CDR3 sequences, 20% seen once; the top ten hold roughly 0.9%. Input for naive CD8 libraries was about 17,000 to 1,100,000 sorted cells; the RNA fraction used was 10%, 30% or 50%. The authors gated naive CD8 T cells as CD8+CD4-CCR7+CD45RA+ for sorting. This clonotype was seen many times. V was clipped by 4 bases and J by 4 bases, with 23 bases between them. The CDR3 covers 17 residues. Germline V gives CDR1 SGHDT, CDR2 YYEEEE.

The V gene is TRBV5-6, the J gene TRBJ1-2; D gene uncertain. The sample comprised naive CD8+ T cells from blood, with Jurkat cell RNA spiked in. Subset here: FACS-sorted CD8+CD4-CCR7+CD45RA+ naive T cells. This clonotype was sampled from a human donor in good health. Some libraries in this study had Jurkat cell RNA spiked in. The CDR3 region has the DNA TGTGCCAGCAGCCCCCAACAGTCGACGGTGTTTACCTATGGCTACACCTTC. Translated: CASSPQQSTVFTYGYTF. The full variable domain, its missing parts supplied by reference TRBV5-6 and TRBJ1-2, is DAGVTQSPTHLIKTRGQQVTLRCSPKSGHDTVSWYQQALGQGPQFIFQYYEEEERQRGNFPDRFSGHQFPNYSSELNVNALLLGDSALYLCASSPQQSTVFTYGYTFGSGTRLTVV.